The 6 T cell receptor beta chains listed next were all sequenced from one sample in a study of blood T cell repertoires in COVID-19 (dated by TCRdb to 2019 to 2021). Receptor amplification or capture employed the immunoSEQ multiplex PCR assay. TCRdb holds this immuneACCESS table with in-frame rearrangements only. Some clones are missing; in checked studies, unresolved V genes explain under half, and the rest has no known cause. This sample lists around 250,000 clones; 80% to 85% were detected once. Approximately 3.6% of the sample is held by the ten biggest clonotypes. Sequenced material: PBMCs or T cells enriched from blood (not recorded which). The source of these receptors is a man aged 50-60 years who had recovered from COVID-19.

The chain combines TRBV5-1 with TRBJ1-2; D remains ambiguous. Germline assignment: CDR1 SGHRS and CDR2 YFSETQ. Deletions cut 5 bases from V and 10 bases from J, with 21 bases between. CDR3 length: 14 residues. As DNA, the CDR3 is TGCGCCAGCAGTTTCGGTGGTGGGGAGAGAGACTACACCTTC. Translation gives CASSFGGGERDYTF.

Remarks on this clone: Other DNA sequences within the sample encode an identical CDR3. This rearrangement joins TRBV7-3 to TRBJ2-1, with 8 nucleotides matching TRBD2. The V and J ends lost 5 bases and 0 bases, in that order; junction bases with no gene match: 3. Germline V lookup: CDR1 SGHTA, CDR2 FQGTGA. The CDR3 length is 15 residues. As DNA, the CDR3 is TGTGCCAGCAGCCCCAGCGGGGGCTCCTACAATGAGCAGTTCTTC. Amino acid sequence: CASSPSGGSYNEQFF.

This chain uses TRBV7-6 with TRBJ2-2, with TRBD2 identical over 9 bases. Germline lookup yields CDR1 SGHVS and CDR2 FNYEAQ. J was trimmed by 1 base and V by 8 bases; bases with no gene match: 5. This CDR3 is built from 15 residues. CDR3 sequence reads: CASSLTSGNTGELFF. DNA of the CDR3: TGTGCCAGCTCTCTGACTAGCGGGAACACCGGGGAGCTGTTTTTT.

V and J are TRBV19 and TRBJ2-1; 10 positions agree with TRBD2. V shed 3 bases and J 10 bases; nucleotides not matched to a gene: 12. From germline, CDR1 is LNHDA and CDR2 SQIVND (reference sequence). The CDR3 has 16 residues. CDR3 loop: CASSMGTSGAVGEQFF. The CDR3, as DNA: TGTGCCAGTAGTATGGGTACTAGCGGGGCCGTTGGGGAGCAGTTCTTC. The variable domain in full, with the rest retrieved from reference TRBV19 and TRBJ2-1, is DGGITQSPKYLFRKEGQNVTLSCEQNLNHDAMYWYRQDPGQGLRLIYYSQIVNDFQKGDIAEGYSVSREKKESFPLTVTSAQKNPTAFYLCASSMGTSGAVGEQFFGPGTRLTVL.

The V and J genes are TRBV18 and TRBJ1-2, with 8 bases aligning to TRBD1. V lost 2 bases and J lost 4; bases outside the gene matches: 3. Germline-derived CDR1 and CDR2 are KGHSH and LQKENI. CDR3 length: 14 amino acids. CDR3 nucleotide sequence: TGTGCCAGCTCACCAAAGGACAGGGTCTATGGCTACACCTTC. Translation gives CASSPKDRVYGYTF.

The chain is built from TRBV27 and TRBJ2-3; 8 bases align to TRBD1. J gave up 4 bases and V 3 bases, and 3 bases lay outside the gene matches. This CDR3 spans 14 amino acids. CDR1 is MNHEY, CDR2 SMNVEV, per germline (reference sequence). The CDR3 bases are TGTGCCAGCAGTTTGGACAGGGTGGCAGATACGCAGTATTTT. It yields the protein CASSLDRVADTQYF.